This TCR beta chain derives from a study of CD8 T cells in ankylosing spondylitis. Study-level findings and limits: According to the report, clones linked to the disease were significantly enriched in matched synovial fluid samples taken from ankylosing spondylitis patients. Some of these motif variants have turned up before, in reports on reactive arthritis synovial fluid and blood. A TCR beta motif of about eight highly homologous variants seemed to mark ankylosing spondylitis blood.

This clonotype was found a few times. What it recognizes is unknown. With molecular barcodes, quantitative 5'-RACE was used to make the TCR beta libraries. TCRdb itself ran the 5' RACE reads through MiXCR, one entry per CDR3 protein. The sample has about 240,000 distinct CDR3 sequences; approximately 12% are singletons. The CDR3 spans 14 residues. Trimming pared 3 bases from V and 3 bases from J, leaving 9 bases between. CDR1 is SNHLY, CDR2 FYNNEI, per germline. This TCR was recovered from a male donor with ankylosing spondylitis or in good health (not recorded which). The chain has TRBV2 and TRBJ2-1, with D perhaps given as TRBD1 or TRBD2 (6 bases each). Material: blood, either unsorted or a sorted T cell fraction (not recorded which). CDR3 region: CASSEGGHYNEQFF. CDR3 nucleotide sequence: TGTGCCAGCAGTGAGGGGGGCCACTACAATGAGCAGTTCTTC.